This TCR beta chain stems from a study of T cell responses to AZD1222 COVID-19 vaccine. Study-level findings and limits: Unmutated variant regions are reportedly targeted by nearly half of spike-specific TCRs.

Here immunoSEQ multiplex PCR was the method, and the copy in TCRdb shows in-frame clones only, minus some. Here the sample spans 120,000 to 150,000 clones, about 90% being singletons. With respect to this clone: No antigen is known for it.

With V trimmed by 5 bases and J by 6 bases, 4 bases remained unmatched. This CDR3 has 14 residues. The germline gives CDR1 KGHSH, CDR2 LQKENI. Sequenced material: peripheral blood, taken 28 days after the second dose of the MenACWY control vaccine. This receptor was obtained from an adult who received the MenACWY meningococcal vaccine as a control. The gene calls are TRBV18 and TRBJ2-1; 10 bases align to TRBD2. As DNA, the CDR3 is TGTGCCAGCTCAGGGACTAGCGTGGGCAATGAGCAGTTCTTC. Its translation is CASSGTSVGNEQFF.